The present T cell receptor beta chain was sequenced within a study of blood T cells in healthy people across ages. This clonotype showed up just a few times. The antigen remains unidentified. Extraction yielded at least 5 micrograms of total RNA per sample. A second PCR of roughly 7 to 11 cycles used a sample-barcoded 5' primer and a J-beta primer mix. Every molecule of cDNA carried a tag from a template-switch adaptor with 12 random nucleotides. TCRdb re-called the 5' RACE reads through MiXCR, storing one row per CDR3 protein. Of approximately 1,100,000 distinct CDR3 sequences listed, less than 50% were seen once; the top ten hold over 15%. Study-wide points: Naive CD4+ cell counts and diversity both ran higher in long-lived than in aged donors.

CDR3 length: 13 residues. Looked up from germline, CDR1 is SGHVS and CDR2 is FQNEAQ. Between the trimmed V and J ends, which lost 1 base and 6 bases, there was a span of 7 bases. The clonotype was recovered from a woman aged 55-70 years in good health. Sequencing was carried out using blood. V is TRBV7-8 and J is TRBJ2-1; D is uncertain. The CDR3 region is CASSLVASNEQFF. The CDR3 DNA reads TGTGCCAGCAGCTTAGTAGCCAGCAATGAGCAGTTCTTC.